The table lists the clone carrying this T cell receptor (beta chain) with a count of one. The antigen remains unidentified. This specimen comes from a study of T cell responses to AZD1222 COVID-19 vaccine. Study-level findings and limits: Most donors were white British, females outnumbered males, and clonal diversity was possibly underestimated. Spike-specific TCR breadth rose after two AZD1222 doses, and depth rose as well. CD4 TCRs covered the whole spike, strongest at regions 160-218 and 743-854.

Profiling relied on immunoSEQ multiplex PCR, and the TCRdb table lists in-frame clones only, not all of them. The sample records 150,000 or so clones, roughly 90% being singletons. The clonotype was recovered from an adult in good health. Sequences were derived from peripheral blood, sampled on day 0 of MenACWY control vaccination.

CDR3 sequence: CASSLTTGQGYEQYF. The CDR3 DNA sequence: TGTGCCAGCAGCTTGACTACGGGGCAGGGCTACGAGCAGTACTTC. This chain connects TRBV5-5 to TRBJ2-7; D may correspond to TRBD1 or TRBD2 (5 bases each). This CDR3 comprises 15 residues. The V gene lost 1 base and the J gene lost 3 bases, with 14 bases spanning the gap. The germline V gene encodes CDR1 SGHKS and CDR2 YYEKEE (reference sequence).